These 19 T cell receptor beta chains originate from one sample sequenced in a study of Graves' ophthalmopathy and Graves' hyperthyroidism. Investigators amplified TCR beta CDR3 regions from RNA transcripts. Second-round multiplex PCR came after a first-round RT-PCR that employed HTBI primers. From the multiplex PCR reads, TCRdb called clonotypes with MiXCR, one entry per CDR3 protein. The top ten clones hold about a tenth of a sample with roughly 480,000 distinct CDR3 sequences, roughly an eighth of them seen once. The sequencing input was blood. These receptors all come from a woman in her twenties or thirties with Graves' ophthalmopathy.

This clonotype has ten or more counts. CDR3 DNA: TGTGCCAGCACCTCTCCAAGCGGGAGCCGAGAGACCCAGTACTTC. Translation: CASTSPSGSRETQYF. The chain combines TRBV7-2 with TRBJ2-5; 8 bases align to TRBD2. After removal of 7 bases from V and 4 bases from J, the junction contained 11 bases not matched to a gene. This CDR3 is 15 amino acids long. Germline assignment: CDR1 SGHTA and CDR2 FQGNSA.

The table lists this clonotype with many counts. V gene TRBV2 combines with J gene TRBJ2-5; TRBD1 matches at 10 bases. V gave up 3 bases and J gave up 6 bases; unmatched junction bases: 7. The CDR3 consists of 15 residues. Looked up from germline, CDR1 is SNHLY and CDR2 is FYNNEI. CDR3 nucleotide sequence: TGTGCCAGCAGTGATAAGACAGGGGGCGCGAAGACCCAGTACTTC. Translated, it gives CASSDKTGGAKTQYF. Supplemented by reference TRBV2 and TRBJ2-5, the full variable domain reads EPEVTQTPSHQVTQMGQEVILRCVPISNHLYFYWYRQILGQKVEFLVSFYNNEISEKSEIFDDQFSVERPDGSNFTLKIRSTKLEDSAMYFCASSDKTGGAKTQYFGPGTRLLVL.

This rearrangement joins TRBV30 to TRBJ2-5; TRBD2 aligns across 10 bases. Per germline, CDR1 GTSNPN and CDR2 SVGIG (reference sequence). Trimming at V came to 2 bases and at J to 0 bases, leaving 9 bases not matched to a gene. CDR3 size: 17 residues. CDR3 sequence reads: CAWSRIAGGQYQETQYF. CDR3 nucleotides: TGTGCCTGGAGTAGGATAGCGGGGGGCCAGTACCAAGAGACCCAGTACTTC.

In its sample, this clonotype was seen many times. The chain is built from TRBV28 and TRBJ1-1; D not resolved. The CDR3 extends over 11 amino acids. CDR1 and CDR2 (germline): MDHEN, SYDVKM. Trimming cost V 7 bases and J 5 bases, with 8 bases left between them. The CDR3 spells CASTSRTEAFF. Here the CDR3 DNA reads TGTGCCAGCACCTCACGGACTGAAGCTTTCTTT.

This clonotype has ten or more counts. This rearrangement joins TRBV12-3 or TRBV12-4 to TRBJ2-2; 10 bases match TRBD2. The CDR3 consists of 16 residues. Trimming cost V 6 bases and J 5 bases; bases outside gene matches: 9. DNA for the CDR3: TGTGCCAGCAGCCCCCTCCTAGCGGGGGAGACCGGGGAGCTGTTTTTT. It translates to CASSPLLAGETGELFF.

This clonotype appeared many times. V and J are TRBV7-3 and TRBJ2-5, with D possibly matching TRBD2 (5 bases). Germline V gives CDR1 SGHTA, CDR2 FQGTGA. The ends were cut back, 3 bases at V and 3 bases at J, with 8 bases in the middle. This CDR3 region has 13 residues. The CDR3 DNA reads TGTGCCAGCAGCTTCGGGGTGGAAGAGACCCAGTACTTC. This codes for CASSFGVEETQYF.

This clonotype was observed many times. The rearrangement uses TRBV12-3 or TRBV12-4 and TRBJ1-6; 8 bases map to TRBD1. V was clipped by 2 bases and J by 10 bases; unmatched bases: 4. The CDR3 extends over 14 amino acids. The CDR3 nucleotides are TGTGCCAGCAGTTTACAGGGGGCGCGGTCACCCCTCCACTTT. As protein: CASSLQGARSPLHF.

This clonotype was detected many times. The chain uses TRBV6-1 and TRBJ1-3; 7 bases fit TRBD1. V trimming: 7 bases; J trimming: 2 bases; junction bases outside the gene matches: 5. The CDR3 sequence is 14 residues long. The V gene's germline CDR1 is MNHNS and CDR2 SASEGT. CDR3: CASNLQGTGNTIYF. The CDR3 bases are TGTGCCAGCAACTTACAGGGGACTGGAAACACCATATATTTT.

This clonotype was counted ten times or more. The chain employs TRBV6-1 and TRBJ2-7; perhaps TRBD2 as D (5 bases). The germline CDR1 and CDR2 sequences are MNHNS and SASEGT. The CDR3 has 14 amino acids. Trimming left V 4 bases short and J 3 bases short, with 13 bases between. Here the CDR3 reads CASSGGSLLYEQYF. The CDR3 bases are TGTGCCAGCAGTGGCGGGTCCTTACTCTACGAGCAGTACTTC.

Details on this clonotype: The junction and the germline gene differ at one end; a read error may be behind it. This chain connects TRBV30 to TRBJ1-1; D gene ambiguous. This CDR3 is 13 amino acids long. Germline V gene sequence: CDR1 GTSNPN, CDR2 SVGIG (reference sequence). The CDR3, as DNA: TGTGCCTGGAGTGGAGGGCTGAACACTGAATCTTTCTTT. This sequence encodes CAWSGGLNTESFF.

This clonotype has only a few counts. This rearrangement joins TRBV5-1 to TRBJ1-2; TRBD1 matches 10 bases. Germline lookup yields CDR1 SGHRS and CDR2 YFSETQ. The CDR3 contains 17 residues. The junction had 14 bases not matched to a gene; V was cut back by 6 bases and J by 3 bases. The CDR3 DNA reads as TGCGCCAGCACCGAGAGCCTGATGACAGGGGGCTACTATGGCTACACCTTC. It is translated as CASTESLMTGGYYGYTF.

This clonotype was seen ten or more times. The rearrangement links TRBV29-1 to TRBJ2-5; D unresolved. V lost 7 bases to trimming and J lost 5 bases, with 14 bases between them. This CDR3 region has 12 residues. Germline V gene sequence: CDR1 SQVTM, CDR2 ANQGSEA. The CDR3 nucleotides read TGCAGCGCGAGACCGGGTCGGGAGACCCAGTACTTC. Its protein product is CSARPGRETQYF.

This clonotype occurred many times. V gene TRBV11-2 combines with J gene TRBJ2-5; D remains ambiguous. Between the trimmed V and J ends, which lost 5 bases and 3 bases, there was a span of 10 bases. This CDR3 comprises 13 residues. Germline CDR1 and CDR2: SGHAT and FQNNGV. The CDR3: CASSPGHKETQYF. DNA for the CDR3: TGTGCCAGCAGCCCTGGGCACAAAGAGACCCAGTACTTC.

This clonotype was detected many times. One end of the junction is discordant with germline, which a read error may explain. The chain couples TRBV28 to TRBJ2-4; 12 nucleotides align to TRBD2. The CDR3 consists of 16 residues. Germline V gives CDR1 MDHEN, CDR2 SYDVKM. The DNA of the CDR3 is TGTGCCAGCAGTATACAGGGGGTACGACTAGCGGGAGAAGTTGAATTC. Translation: CASSIQGVRLAGEVEF.

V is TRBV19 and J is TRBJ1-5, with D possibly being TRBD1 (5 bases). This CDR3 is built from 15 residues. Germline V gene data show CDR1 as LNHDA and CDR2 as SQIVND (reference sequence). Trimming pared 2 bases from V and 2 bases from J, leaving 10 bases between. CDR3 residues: CASSILGTGNQPQHF. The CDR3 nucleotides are TGTGCCAGTAGTATATTGGGGACTGGCAATCAGCCCCAGCATTTT.

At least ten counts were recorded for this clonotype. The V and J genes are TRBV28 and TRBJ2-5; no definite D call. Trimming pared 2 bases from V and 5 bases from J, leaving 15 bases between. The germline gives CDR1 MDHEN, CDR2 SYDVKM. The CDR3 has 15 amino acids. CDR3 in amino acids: CASSLSLRTVETQYF. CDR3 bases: TGTGCCAGCAGTTTAAGTTTAAGGACGGTGGAGACCCAGTACTTC. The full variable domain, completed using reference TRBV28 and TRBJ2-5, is DVKVTQSSRYLVKRTGEKVFLECVQDMDHENMFWYRQDPGLGLRLIYFSYDVKMKEKGDIPEGYSVSREKKERFSLILESASTNQTSMYLCASSLSLRTVETQYFGPGTRLLVL.

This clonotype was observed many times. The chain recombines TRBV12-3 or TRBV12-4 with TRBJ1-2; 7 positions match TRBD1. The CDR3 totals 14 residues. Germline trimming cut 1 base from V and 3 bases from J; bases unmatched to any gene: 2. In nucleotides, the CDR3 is TGTGCCAGCAGTTTAGGGGACAGCGACTATGGCTACACCTTC. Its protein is CASSLGDSDYGYTF.

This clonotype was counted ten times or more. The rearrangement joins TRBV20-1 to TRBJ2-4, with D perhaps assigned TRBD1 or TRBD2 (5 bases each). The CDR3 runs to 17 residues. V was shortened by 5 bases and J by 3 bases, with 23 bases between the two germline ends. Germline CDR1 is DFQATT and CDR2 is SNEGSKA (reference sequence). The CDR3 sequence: CSAWVWGTTIVKNIQYF. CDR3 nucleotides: TGCAGTGCTTGGGTTTGGGGGACCACTATCGTCAAAAACATTCAGTACTTC.

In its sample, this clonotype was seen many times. CDR3 DNA: TGTGCCAGCAGCCCTTCGGGGACAGGGCACTATGGCTACACCTTC. This sequence encodes CASSPSGTGHYGYTF. The genes are TRBV7-2 and TRBJ1-2; 9 nucleotides align to TRBD1. The length of the CDR3 is 15 residues. With V trimmed by 5 bases and J by 3 bases, 7 bases remained unmatched. Germline CDR1 is SGHTA and CDR2 is FQGNSA.